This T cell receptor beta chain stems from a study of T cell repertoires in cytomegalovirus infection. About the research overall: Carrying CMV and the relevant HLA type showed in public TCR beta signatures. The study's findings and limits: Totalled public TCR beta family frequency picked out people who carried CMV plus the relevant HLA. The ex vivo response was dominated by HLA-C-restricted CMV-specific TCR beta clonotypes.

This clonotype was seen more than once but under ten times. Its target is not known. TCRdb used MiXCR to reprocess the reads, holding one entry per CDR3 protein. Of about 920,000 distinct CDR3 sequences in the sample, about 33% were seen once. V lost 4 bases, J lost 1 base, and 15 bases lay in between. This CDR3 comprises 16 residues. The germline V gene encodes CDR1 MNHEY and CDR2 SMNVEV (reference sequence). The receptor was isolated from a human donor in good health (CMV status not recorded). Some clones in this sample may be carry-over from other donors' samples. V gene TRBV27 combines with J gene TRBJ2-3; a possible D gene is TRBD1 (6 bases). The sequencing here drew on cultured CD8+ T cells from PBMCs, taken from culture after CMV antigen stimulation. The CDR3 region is CASSYRAFLRTDTQYF. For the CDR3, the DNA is TGTGCCAGCAGTTACAGGGCGTTCCTTCGCACAGATACGCAGTATTTT.